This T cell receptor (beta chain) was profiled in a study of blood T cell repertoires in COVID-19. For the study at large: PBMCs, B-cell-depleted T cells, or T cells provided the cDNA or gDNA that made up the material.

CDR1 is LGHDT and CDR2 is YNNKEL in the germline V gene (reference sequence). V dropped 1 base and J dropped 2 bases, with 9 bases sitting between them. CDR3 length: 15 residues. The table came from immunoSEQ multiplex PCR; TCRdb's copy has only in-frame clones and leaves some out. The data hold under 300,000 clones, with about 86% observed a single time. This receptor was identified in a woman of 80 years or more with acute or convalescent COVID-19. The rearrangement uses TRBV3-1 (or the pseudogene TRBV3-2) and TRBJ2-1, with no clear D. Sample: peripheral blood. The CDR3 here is CASSQGGGTYNEQFF. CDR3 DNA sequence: TGTGCCAGCAGCCAAGGCGGCGGAACCTACAATGAGCAGTTCTTC.